This TCR beta chain stems from a study of radiotherapy plus CTLA-4 blockade in lung cancer. Study-level background: Objective responses were seen in around 19% of patients, disease control in 31%. Overall study results and limits: Blood TCR clones of tumor origin expanded after radiotherapy plus ipilimumab.

Sequenced by immunoSEQ multiplex PCR; TCRdb stores in-frame clones only, minus some. The data show about 60,000 clones, with about 83% seen just once and 4% to 5% held by the top ten. V lost 7 bases and J 1 base, leaving 14 bases between the germline ends. CDR3 length equals 14 residues. The germline V gene encodes CDR1 MNHNS and CDR2 SASEGT. A note on this clone: What it binds is not known.

Sample: peripheral blood, taken from a patient treated with radiotherapy plus ipilimumab. This sequence was found in a human donor with non-small cell lung cancer who had a partial response to radiotherapy plus ipilimumab. The chain combines TRBV6-1 with TRBJ2-7; possible D gene TRBD2, 7 bases. CDR3 bases: TGTGCCAGCACCCGGGGGGCCAGATCCTACGAGCAGTACTTC. Translating it yields CASTRGARSYEQYF.